The 6 T cell receptor beta chains presented below share a single source sample, sequenced in a study of cytomegalovirus exposure and HLA in healthy donors. Use of 60 Vbeta and 13 Jbeta primers characterized the PCR. Repertoires were generated with immunoSEQ multiplex PCR, while TCRdb's copy carries only in-frame clones and drops some. The sample comprises around 180,000 clones, less than 90% of which are singletons, and more than 0.2% rests with the top ten. The sample consisted of PBMCs. These receptors all stem from a girl under three years old in good health and CMV-seronegative.

The chain uses TRBV6-1 and TRBJ2-7, with a tentative D call TRBD1 (6 bases). V dropped 7 bases and J dropped 7 bases, with 17 bases sitting between them. Per germline, CDR1 MNHNS and CDR2 SASEGT. The CDR3 runs 13 residues. The CDR3 sequence: CASNLNRVGEQYF. The CDR3 DNA is TGTGCCAGCAACTTGAACAGGGTGGGGGAGCAGTACTTC.

This clone was picked up one time. The V gene is TRBV2, the J gene TRBJ1-1; TRBD1 matches 8 bases. The germline CDR1 and CDR2 sequences are SNHLY and FYNNEI. The CDR3 runs 14 residues. Losses at the gene ends were 8 bases for V and 6 bases for J; bases not matched to a gene: 11. The CDR3: CASGAGTGSAEAFF. CDR3 bases: TGTGCCAGCGGGGCCGGGACAGGCTCGGCTGAAGCTTTCTTT.

CDR3 nucleotides: TGTGCCACATTACAGGGGGCGGGATACACCGGGGAGCTGTTTTTT. Its translation: CATLQGAGYTGELFF. J is TRBJ2-2 and V is TRBV14; TRBD1 matches 9 bases. V shed 10 bases and J 3 bases; nucleotides not matched to a gene: 9. In germline, CDR1 is SGHDN, CDR2 FVKESK. This CDR3 spans 15 amino acids.

Only a few counts were recorded for this clone. Germline and junction disagree at one end, which may indicate a read error. The J gene is TRBJ2-5, the V gene TRBV7-9, with a tentative D call TRBD2 (5 bases). The CDR3 has 14 amino acids. Germline CDR1 reads SEHNR; CDR2 reads FQNEAQ (reference sequence). Here the CDR3 DNA reads TGTTCCAGCAGCCAGACGCGAGGAGGCGAGACCCAGTACTTC. It specifies CSSSQTRGGETQYF.

The rearrangement joins TRBV2 to TRBJ1-2, with D unclear. There are 13 residues in the CDR3. V lost 3 bases to trimming and J lost 1 base, with 6 bases between them. Germline assignment: CDR1 SNHLY and CDR2 FYNNEI. CDR3 sequence reads: CASSESNNYGYTF. CDR3 DNA: TGTGCCAGCAGTGAGTCAAATAACTATGGCTACACCTTC.

This clone was picked up a small number of times. The rearrangement uses TRBV7-2 and TRBJ2-5; unclear D gene. Trimming removed 3 bases from V and 3 bases from J, with 8 bases in between. This CDR3 comprises 13 residues. Germline assignment: CDR1 SGHTA and CDR2 FQGNSA. CDR3 in DNA: TGTGCCAGCAGCTTCGATGCGGAAGAGACCCAGTACTTC. Protein sequence: CASSFDAEETQYF.